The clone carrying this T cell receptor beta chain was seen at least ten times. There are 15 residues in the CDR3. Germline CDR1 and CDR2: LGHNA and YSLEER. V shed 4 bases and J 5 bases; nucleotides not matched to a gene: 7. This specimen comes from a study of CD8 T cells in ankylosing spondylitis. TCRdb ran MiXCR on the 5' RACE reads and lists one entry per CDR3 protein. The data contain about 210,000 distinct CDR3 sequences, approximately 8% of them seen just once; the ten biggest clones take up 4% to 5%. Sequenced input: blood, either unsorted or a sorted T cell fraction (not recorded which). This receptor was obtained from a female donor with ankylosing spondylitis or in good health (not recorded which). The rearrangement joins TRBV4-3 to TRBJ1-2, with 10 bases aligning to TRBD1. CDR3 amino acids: CASSPDGDRGYGYTF. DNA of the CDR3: TGCGCCAGCAGCCCAGACGGGGACAGGGGTTATGGCTACACCTTC.